Presented here are 27 T cell receptor beta chains from one specimen sequenced in a study of T-cell reconstitution after alpha-beta-depleted transplantation in children. Using unique molecular identifiers, the investigators prepared the TCRbeta library. TCRdb reprocessed the PCR reads via MiXCR and lists one record per CDR3 protein. The sample consists of hundreds of thousands of distinct CDR3 sequences, about 16% of them appearing once. The sample in question was PBMCs, mostly from graft donor cells, obtained 360 days after TCRalphabeta/CD19-depleted stem cell transplant. The receptor source for this set is a male patient between 2 and 9 years old who had a stem cell transplant for acute lymphoblastic leukemia, so the T cells may come from the graft donor.

This clonotype was recorded many times. The genes are TRBV10-3 and TRBJ2-7; 14 bases map to TRBD2. The CDR3 runs to 14 residues. V gave up 11 bases and J gave up 6 bases; unmatched junction bases: 9. Germline V lookup: CDR1 ENHRY, CDR2 SYGVKD. The CDR3 loop is CAAQGLAGAGEQYF. CDR3 nucleotides: TGTGCCGCCCAGGGACTAGCGGGAGCAGGCGAGCAGTACTTC.

The genes are TRBV7-9 and TRBJ1-2, with D perhaps TRBD1 (5 bases). With 5 bases removed from V and 3 bases from J, the gap between germline ends came to 13 bases. The CDR3 runs to 14 residues. CDR1 is SEHNR, CDR2 FQNEAQ, per germline (reference sequence). DNA of the CDR3: TGTGCCAGCAGCGGACATGGACGGCACTATGGCTACACCTTC. It codes for CASSGHGRHYGYTF.

This clonotype was counted at least ten times. The chain joins TRBV5-6 to TRBJ2-2, with 7 bases that match TRBD1. The germline V gene has CDR1 SGHDT and CDR2 YYEEEE. The CDR3 sequence is 15 residues long. V dropped 0 bases and J dropped 3; count of bases not matched to a gene: 2. This chain's CDR3 is CASSLVGTDTGELFF. The CDR3 DNA is TGTGCCAGCAGCTTGGTTGGGACAGACACCGGGGAGCTGTTTTTT.

V is TRBV7-2 and J is TRBJ2-5; D might be TRBD2 (6 bases). Germline-derived CDR1 and CDR2 are SGHTA and FQGNSA. The V end lost 7 bases, the J end lost 4 bases, and 19 bases lay between the germline ends. The CDR3 is made up of 15 amino acids. CDR3 in DNA: TGTGCCAGCACCTTTGGGGGGATTGATGGAGAGACCCAGTACTTC. Protein: CASTFGGIDGETQYF.

The chain uses TRBV9 and TRBJ2-3; D is undetermined. The length of the CDR3 is 15 residues. V was clipped by 0 bases and J by 2 bases, with 10 bases between them. CDR1 SGDLS and CDR2 YYNGEE come from the germline V gene. The CDR3 region has the DNA TGTGCCAGCAGCGTAGGTCCCCTATACACAGATACGCAGTATTTT. Translating gives CASSVGPLYTDTQYF. Drawing the rest from reference TRBV9 and TRBJ2-3, the complete variable domain is DSGVTQTPKHLITATGQRVTLRCSPRSGDLSVYWYQQSLDQGLQFLIQYYNGEERAKGNILERFSAQQFPDLHSELNLSSLELGDSALYFCASSVGPLYTDTQYFGPGTRLTVL.

The chain employs TRBV5-1 and TRBJ2-7, with D unresolved. V was shortened by 5 bases and J by 2 bases, with 14 bases between the two germline ends. The germline V gene has CDR1 SGHRS and CDR2 YFSETQ. This CDR3 comprises 14 residues. CDR3 nucleotide sequence: TGCGCCAGCAGGCCCCCGGACGGTCCCTACGAGCAGTACTTC. Translated: CASRPPDGPYEQYF.

This clonotype was counted a few times. This rearrangement joins TRBV4-3 to TRBJ2-1; D is unclear. CDR1 and CDR2 (germline): LGHNA, YSLEER. V dropped 1 base and J dropped 6 bases, with 10 bases sitting between them. The CDR3 runs 14 residues. In DNA, the CDR3 is TGCGCCAGCAGCCAAGGGGCGTGGAGCAATGAGCAGTTCTTC. Translating it yields CASSQGAWSNEQFF.

This clonotype was recorded a few times. The chain recombines TRBV12-3 or TRBV12-4 with TRBJ2-5; perhaps TRBD1 as D (5 bases). The CDR3 sequence is 15 residues long. V dropped 7 bases and J dropped 0 bases, with 15 bases sitting between them. CDR3 sequence: CASIDGRADQETQYF. CDR3 nucleotide sequence: TGTGCCAGCATCGATGGCAGGGCGGACCAAGAGACCCAGTACTTC.

This clonotype was seen only a few times. The V and J genes are TRBV5-6 and TRBJ2-3; D gene unclear. The germline V gene has CDR1 SGHDT and CDR2 YYEEEE. Between the trimmed V and J ends, which lost 10 bases and 2 bases, there was a span of 14 bases. There are 13 residues in the CDR3. CDR3 in amino acids: CASTRPPTDTQYF. DNA for the CDR3: TGTGCCTCAACAAGGCCCCCCACAGATACGCAGTATTTT.

The sample holds a few counts of this clonotype. The rearrangement uses TRBV12-5 and TRBJ2-2; 9 nucleotides match TRBD1. Germline trimming cut 5 bases from V and 3 bases from J; bases unmatched to any gene: 4. Germline CDR1 and CDR2: LGHNT and FRNRAP. The CDR3 has 15 residues. The CDR3 region has the DNA TGTGCTAGTGGTAAACAGGGGGCACACACCGGGGAGCTGTTTTTT. This gives the protein CASGKQGAHTGELFF.

This clonotype was seen at least ten times. CDR3 sequence reads: CASSQTGGGETQYF. DNA of the CDR3: TGTGCCAGCAGCCAAACAGGGGGCGGAGAGACCCAGTACTTC. The chain has TRBV3-1 and TRBJ2-5, with TRBD1 identical over 9 bases. The CDR3 is 14 amino acids. The V gene's germline CDR1 is LGHDT and CDR2 YNNKEL (reference sequence). Losses at the gene ends were 2 bases for V and 4 bases for J; bases not matched to a gene: 2.

V is TRBV3-1 and J is TRBJ1-1; TRBD1 agrees at 7 bases. Trimming removed 1 base from V and 2 bases from J; junction bases left unmatched: 4. Germline-derived CDR1 and CDR2 are LGHDT and YNNKEL (reference sequence). This CDR3 region has 15 residues. In nucleotides, the CDR3 is TGTGCCAGCAGCCAAGCGGGACAGCAAAACACTGAAGCTTTCTTT. As protein: CASSQAGQQNTEAFF.

The chain joins TRBV7-2 to TRBJ2-3; 11 nucleotides align to TRBD2. Germline V gene data show CDR1 as SGHTA and CDR2 as FQGNSA. V lost 2 bases to trimming and J lost 4 bases; unmatched junction nucleotides: 5. CDR3 length: 16 residues. The CDR3 DNA follows: TGTGCCAGCAGCTTACTAGCGGGAGGTTGGTCAGATACGCAGTATTTT. Translated: CASSLLAGGWSDTQYF.

This clonotype was counted many times. The chain couples TRBV29-1 to TRBJ2-1; D call uncertain. Germline V gene sequence: CDR1 SQVTM, CDR2 ANQGSEA. The CDR3 sequence is 10 residues long. V lost 4 bases and J 6 bases, leaving 4 bases between the germline ends. The CDR3 bases are TGCAGCGTTGTAGCCAATGAGCAGTTCTTC. Its translation is CSVVANEQFF.

This clonotype has only a few counts. The rearrangement joins TRBV7-8 to TRBJ2-7; 9 nucleotides align to TRBD1. Per germline, CDR1 SGHVS and CDR2 FQNEAQ. This CDR3 spans 15 amino acids. Trimming cost V 5 bases and J 1 base; bases outside gene matches: 6. CDR3: CASSVGTGRSYEQYF. CDR3 bases: TGTGCCAGCAGCGTTGGGACAGGGCGATCCTACGAGCAGTACTTC.

The chain recombines TRBV4-2 with TRBJ2-5; D is ambiguous. This CDR3 is built from 15 residues. The V end was cut by 0 bases, the J end by 5 bases, with 13 bases between. Germline V CDR1 and CDR2: LGHNA, YNFKEQ. CDR3 DNA: TGTGCCAGCAGCCAAGATGGTCACTTCATGGAGACCCAGTACTTC. As protein: CASSQDGHFMETQYF.

This clonotype was detected a few times. The V call is TRBV5-1, the J call TRBJ2-3, with D possibly being TRBD2 (5 bases). The V gene lost 3 bases and the J gene lost 2 bases, with 10 bases spanning the gap. The V gene's germline CDR1 is SGHRS and CDR2 YFSETQ. The CDR3 runs 14 residues. The CDR3 DNA reads TGCGCCAGCAGCTGGTGGACTGCCACAGATACGCAGTATTTT. This gives the protein CASSWWTATDTQYF. Together with reference TRBV5-1 and TRBJ2-3, the CDR3 gives the full variable domain: KAGVTQTPRYLIKTRGQQVTLSCSPISGHRSVSWYQQTPGQGLQFLFEYFSETQRNKGNFPGRFSGRQFSNSRSEMNVSTLELGDSALYLCASSWWTATDTQYFGPGTRLTVL.

This clonotype has at least ten counts. This chain links TRBV4-3 with TRBJ2-1, with D maybe TRBD2 (5 bases). Trimming took 1 base from V and 5 from J, leaving 18 bases between them. Germline lookup yields CDR1 LGHNA and CDR2 YSLEER. CDR3 size: 17 residues. CDR3 region: CASSQGVGAPLDNEQFF. In nucleotides, the CDR3 is TGCGCCAGCAGCCAAGGAGTGGGAGCCCCGCTTGACAATGAGCAGTTCTTC.

This chain links TRBV6-2 or TRBV6-3 with TRBJ2-3; tentative D call: TRBD2 (6 bases). The CDR3 runs 16 residues. Per the germline V gene, CDR1 is MNHEY and CDR2 is SVGEGT. V lost 5 bases, J lost 3 bases, and 18 bases lay in between. The CDR3 protein is CASSHRGNGKTDTQYF. The CDR3 bases are TGTGCCAGCAGTCACCGGGGGAACGGCAAAACAGATACGCAGTATTTT.

V gene TRBV12-3 or TRBV12-4 combines with J gene TRBJ2-5, with TRBD2 matching 9 bases. CDR3 length: 15 amino acids. V shed 6 bases and J 3 bases; nucleotides not matched to a gene: 8. In DNA form, the CDR3 reads TGTGCCAGCAGGGGGGCCGGACTAGCGAAAGAGACCCAGTACTTC. Translation gives CASRGAGLAKETQYF.

This clonotype was observed a few times. V gene TRBV29-1 combines with J gene TRBJ2-5; no clear D gene. Trimming shortened V by 6 bases and J by 2 bases, and 22 bases separated the two germline ends. This CDR3 spans 16 amino acids. Germline-derived CDR1 and CDR2 are SQVTM and ANQGSEA. The CDR3 DNA is TGCAGCGTACTTAAACCAGTTGGGATAAATCAAGAGACCCAGTACTTC. Protein: CSVLKPVGINQETQYF. The full variable domain, in which reference TRBV29-1 and TRBJ2-5 provide the parts outside the CDR3, is SAVISQKPSRDICQRGTSLTIQCQVDSQVTMMFWYRQQPGQSLTLIATANQGSEATYESGFVIDKFPISRPNLTFSTLTVSNMSPEDSSIYLCSVLKPVGINQETQYFGPGTRLLVL.

This clonotype occurred many times. The chain couples TRBV20-1 to TRBJ1-6; 9 bases fit TRBD1. From germline, CDR1 is DFQATT and CDR2 SNEGSKA (reference sequence). The CDR3 extends over 13 amino acids. The V gene end was trimmed by 3 bases and the J gene end by 8 bases; junction bases not matched to a gene: 2. Written as DNA, the CDR3 is TGCAGTGCTAGGGGACAGGGAGATTCACCCCTCCACTTT. It yields the protein CSARGQGDSPLHF.

In this sample, this clonotype turned up a few times. J is TRBJ2-5 and V is TRBV4-2; 8 nucleotides line up with TRBD2. The junction had 22 bases not matched to a gene; V was cut back by 1 base and J by 6 bases. Germline V gene sequence: CDR1 LGHNA, CDR2 YNFKEQ. CDR3 length equals 20 residues. The CDR3 spells CASSQGATTLSREREKTQYF. The CDR3 DNA sequence: TGTGCCAGCAGCCAAGGAGCTACTACCTTGTCCCGGGAGCGGGAGAAGACCCAGTACTTC.

This clonotype was seen ten or more times. The V gene is TRBV29-1, the J gene TRBJ1-1; maybe TRBD1 (6 bases). V shed 2 bases and J shed 4 bases, with 11 bases lying between them. Looked up from germline, CDR1 is SQVTM and CDR2 is ANQGSEA. This CDR3 contains 13 residues. CDR3 sequence (DNA): TGCAGCGTTGAAAGGGAGGGGGGCACTGAAGCTTTCTTT. It specifies CSVEREGGTEAFF.

This clonotype was observed a few times. The CDR3 nucleotides read TGTGCCAGCAGCTTAATTGGTCGCACCGGGGAGCTGTTTTTT. It translates to CASSLIGRTGELFF. The chain has TRBV7-3 and TRBJ2-2; D remains unclear. The CDR3 contains 14 residues. The V end was cut by 1 base, the J end by 4 bases, with 7 bases between. Germline V gene sequence: CDR1 SGHTA, CDR2 FQGTGA.

The sample holds a few counts of this clonotype. The chain combines TRBV29-1 with TRBJ2-1; D is undetermined. This CDR3 is built from 14 residues. The germline V gene has CDR1 SQVTM and CDR2 ANQGSEA. Trimming removed 5 bases from V and 0 bases from J, with 11 bases in between. The CDR3: CSVRAVSSYNEQFF. The CDR3 DNA sequence: TGCAGCGTTAGGGCGGTAAGCTCCTACAATGAGCAGTTCTTC.

This clonotype was detected a few times. The chain links TRBV28 to TRBJ1-2; D is uncertain. Per the germline V gene, CDR1 is MDHEN and CDR2 is SYDVKM. V shed 2 bases and J shed 5 bases, with 9 bases lying between them. The CDR3 runs 13 residues. The CDR3 spells CASSLAASYGYTF. The DNA for the CDR3 is TGTGCCAGCAGTTTAGCAGCCAGTTATGGCTACACCTTC.